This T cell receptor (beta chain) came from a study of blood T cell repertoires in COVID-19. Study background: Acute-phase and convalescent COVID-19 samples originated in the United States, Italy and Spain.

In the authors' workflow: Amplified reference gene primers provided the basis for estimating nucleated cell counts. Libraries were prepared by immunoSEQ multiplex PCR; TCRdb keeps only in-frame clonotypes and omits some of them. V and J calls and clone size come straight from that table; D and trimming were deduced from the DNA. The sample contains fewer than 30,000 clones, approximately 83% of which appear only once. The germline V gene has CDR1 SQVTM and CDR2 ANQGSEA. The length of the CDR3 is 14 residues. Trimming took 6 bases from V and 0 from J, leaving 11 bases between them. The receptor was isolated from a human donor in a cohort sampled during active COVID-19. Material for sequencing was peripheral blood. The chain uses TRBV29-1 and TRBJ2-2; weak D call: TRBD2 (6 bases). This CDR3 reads CSVVEGTNTGELFF. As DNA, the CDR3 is TGCAGCGTGGTGGAGGGGACGAACACCGGGGAGCTGTTTTTT.